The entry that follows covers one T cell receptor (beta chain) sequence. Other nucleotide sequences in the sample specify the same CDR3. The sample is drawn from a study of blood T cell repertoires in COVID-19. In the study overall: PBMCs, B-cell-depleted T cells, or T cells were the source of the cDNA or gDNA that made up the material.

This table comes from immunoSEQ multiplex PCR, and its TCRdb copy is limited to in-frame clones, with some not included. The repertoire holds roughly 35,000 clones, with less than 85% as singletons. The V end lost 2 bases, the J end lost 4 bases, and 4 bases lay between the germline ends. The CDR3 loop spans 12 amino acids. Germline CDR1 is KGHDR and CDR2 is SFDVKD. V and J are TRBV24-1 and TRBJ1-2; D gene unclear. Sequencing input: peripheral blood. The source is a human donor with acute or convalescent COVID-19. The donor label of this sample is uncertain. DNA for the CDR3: TGTGCCACCAGTGATTCGGTCTATGGCTACACCTTC. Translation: CATSDSVYGYTF.